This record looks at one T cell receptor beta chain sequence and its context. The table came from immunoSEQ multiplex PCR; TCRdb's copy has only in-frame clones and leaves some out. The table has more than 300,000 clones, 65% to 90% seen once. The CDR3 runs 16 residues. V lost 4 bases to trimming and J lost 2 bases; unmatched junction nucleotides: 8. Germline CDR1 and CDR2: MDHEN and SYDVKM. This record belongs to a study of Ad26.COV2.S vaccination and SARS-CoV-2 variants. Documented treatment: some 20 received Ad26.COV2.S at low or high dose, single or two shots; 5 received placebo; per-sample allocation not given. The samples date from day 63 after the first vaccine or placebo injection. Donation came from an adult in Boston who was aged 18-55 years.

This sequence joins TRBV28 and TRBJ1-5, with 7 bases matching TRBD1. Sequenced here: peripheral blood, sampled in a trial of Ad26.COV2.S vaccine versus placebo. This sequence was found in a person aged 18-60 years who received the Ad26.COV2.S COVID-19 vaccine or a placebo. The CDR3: CASSYSGTAGNQPQHF. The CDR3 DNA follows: TGTGCCAGCAGTTATTCCGGGACAGCCGGCAATCAGCCCCAGCATTTT.